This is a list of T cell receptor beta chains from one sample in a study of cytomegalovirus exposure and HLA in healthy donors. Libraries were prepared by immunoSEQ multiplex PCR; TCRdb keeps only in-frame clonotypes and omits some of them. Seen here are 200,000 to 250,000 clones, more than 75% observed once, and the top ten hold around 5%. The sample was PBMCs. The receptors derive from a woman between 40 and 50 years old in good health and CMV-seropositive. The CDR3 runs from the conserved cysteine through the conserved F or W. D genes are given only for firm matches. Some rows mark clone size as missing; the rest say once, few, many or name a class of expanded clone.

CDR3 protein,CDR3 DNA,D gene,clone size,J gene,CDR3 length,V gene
CASSNQGNQPQHF,TGTGCCAGTAGTAACCAGGGCAATCAGCCCCAGCATTTT,-,-,TRBJ1-5,13,TRBV19
CAIGGLDTEAFF,TGTGCCATAGGGGGCCTGGACACTGAAGCTTTCTTT,TRBD1,-,TRBJ1-1,12,TRBV10-3
CASRIQGQGPYEQYF,TGTGCCAGCAGGATCCAGGGACAGGGCCCCTACGAGCAGTACTTC,TRBD1,once,TRBJ2-7,15,TRBV2
CASSQVGRNYGYTF,TGCGCCAGCAGCCAAGTGGGCAGGAACTATGGCTACACCTTC,-,-,TRBJ1-2,14,TRBV4-1
CASSPPGGDRGLNEQFF,TGTGCCAGCTCACCACCGGGCGGAGACAGGGGACTTAATGAGCAGTTCTTC,TRBD1,-,TRBJ2-1,17,TRBV18
CASSPRRQGRDTQYF,TGTGCCAGCAGCCCCCGCCGGCAGGGCCGAGATACGCAGTATTTT,-,-,TRBJ2-3,15,TRBV9
CASSLEGHPYTDTQYF,TGTGCCAGCAGCTTAGAGGGGCACCCGTACACAGATACGCAGTATTTT,-,-,TRBJ2-3,16,TRBV11-2
CASSEQITNYGYTF,TGTGCCAGCAGTGAACAGATAACTAACTATGGCTACACCTTC,-,-,TRBJ1-2,14,TRBV2
CASSPTGDSRGYTF,TGTGCCAGCAGCCCTACAGGGGACTCTCGGGGCTACACCTTC,TRBD1,-,TRBJ1-2,14,TRBV6-6
CASSRTGDPMNTEAFF,TGTGCCAGCTCTCGGACAGGGGACCCCATGAACACTGAAGCTTTCTTT,TRBD1,-,TRBJ1-1,16,TRBV9
CASSPPGADSNQPQHF,TGTGCCAGCTCACCACCGGGAGCCGATAGCAATCAGCCCCAGCATTTT,-,-,TRBJ1-5,16,TRBV18
CASSVGGREQETQYF,TGTGCCAGCAGCGTAGGAGGGAGGGAACAAGAGACCCAGTACTTC,TRBD2,-,TRBJ2-5,15,TRBV9
CAWSPVNTEAFF,TGTGCCTGGAGTCCTGTGAACACTGAAGCTTTCTTT,-,-,TRBJ1-1,12,TRBV30
CASSSRPGLNEQFF,TGTGCCAGCAGCTCCCGACCGGGTTTGAATGAGCAGTTCTTC,-,-,TRBJ2-1,14,TRBV7-6
CASTPFTGSGANVLTF,TGTGCCAGTACCCCTTTCACAGGGTCTGGGGCCAACGTCCTGACTTTC,-,few,TRBJ2-6,16,TRBV19
CASTRQVNSPLHF,TGTGCCAGCACAAGACAGGTTAATTCACCCCTCCACTTT,-,once,TRBJ1-6,13,TRBV6-5
CASSEVGRTEAFF,TGTGCCAGCAGTGAAGTGGGGAGAACTGAAGCTTTCTTT,-,-,TRBJ1-1,13,TRBV6-1
CTSSQERNRVAQPQHF,TGCACCAGCAGCCAAGAGCGGAACAGGGTTGCTCAGCCCCAGCATTTT,-,-,TRBJ1-5,16,TRBV1
CASSRRGDPADTQYF,TGCGCCAGCAGCAGGAGGGGAGACCCGGCAGATACGCAGTATTTT,-,-,TRBJ2-3,15,TRBV5-1
CASTNWAETQYF,TGTGCCAGCACTAACTGGGCCGAGACCCAGTACTTC,-,-,TRBJ2-5,12,TRBV25-1
CASSLKREEGGYTF,TGTGCCAGCAGTCTTAAGCGGGAGGAGGGTGGCTACACCTTC,-,-,TRBJ1-2,14,TRBV6-5
CTSSQIMAGWYSNQPQHF,TGCACCAGCAGCCAAATCATGGCAGGGTGGTATAGCAATCAGCCCCAGCATTTT,-,-,TRBJ1-5,18,TRBV1
CASSLDRGRETQYF,TGCGCCAGCAGCTTGGACAGGGGTAGAGAGACCCAGTACTTC,TRBD1,few,TRBJ2-5,14,TRBV5-1
CASTRHGILNSPLHF,TGCGCCAGCACCAGACACGGAATTCTTAATTCACCCCTCCACTTT,-,-,TRBJ1-6,15,TRBV5-1
CAWSLQISHYEQYF,TGTGCCTGGAGCCTACAGATATCGCACTACGAGCAGTACTTC,-,-,TRBJ2-7,14,TRBV30
CAAHPGTNYGYTF,TGTGCCGCACACCCCGGGACAAACTATGGCTACACCTTC,-,-,TRBJ1-2,13,TRBV6-5
CASSLGLAGGSYNEQFF,TGTGCCAGCAGCCTGGGACTAGCGGGGGGTTCCTACAATGAGCAGTTCTTC,TRBD2,-,TRBJ2-1,17,TRBV4-2
CASSLAENTEAFF,TGTGCCAGCAGCTTGGCAGAGAACACTGAAGCTTTCTTT,-,-,TRBJ1-1,13,TRBV7-9
CASSQDNWGGQEAQYF,TGCGCCAGCAGCCAAGATAATTGGGGAGGGCAAGAGGCCCAGTACTTC,TRBD2,-,TRBJ2-5,16,TRBV4-3
CASMKDRGPYNEQFF,TGTGCCAGCATGAAGGACAGGGGCCCGTACAATGAGCAGTTCTTC,TRBD1,once,TRBJ2-1,15,TRBV6-5
CASSKGQFNEKLFF,TGCGCCAGCAGCAAGGGACAGTTTAATGAAAAACTGTTTTTT,TRBD1,-,TRBJ1-4,14,TRBV5-1
CASSTGGSYEQYF,TGTGCCAGCAGCACAGGGGGCTCCTACGAGCAGTACTTC,TRBD1,-,TRBJ2-7,13,TRBV25-1